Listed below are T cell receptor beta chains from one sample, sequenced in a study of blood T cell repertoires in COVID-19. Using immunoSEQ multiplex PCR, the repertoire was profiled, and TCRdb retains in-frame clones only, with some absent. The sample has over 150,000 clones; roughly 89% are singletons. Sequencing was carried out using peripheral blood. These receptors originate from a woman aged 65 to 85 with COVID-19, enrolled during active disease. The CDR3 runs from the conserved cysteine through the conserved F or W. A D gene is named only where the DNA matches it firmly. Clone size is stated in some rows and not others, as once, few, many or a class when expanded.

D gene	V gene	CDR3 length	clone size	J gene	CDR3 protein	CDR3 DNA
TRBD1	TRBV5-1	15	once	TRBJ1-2	CASSPYPGTGNGYTF	TGCGCCAGCAGCCCCTATCCCGGGACAGGGAACGGCTACACCTTC
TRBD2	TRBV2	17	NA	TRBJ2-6	CASRVSGGASGANVLTF	TGTGCCAGCAGGGTTAGCGGGGGGGCCTCTGGGGCCAACGTCCTGACTTTC
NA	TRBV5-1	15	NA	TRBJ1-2	CASSLDGQDIYGYTF	TGCGCCAGCAGCCTTGACGGCCAAGACATATATGGCTACACCTTC
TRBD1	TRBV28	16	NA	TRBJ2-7	CASSLPGQGGLYEQYF	TGTGCCAGCAGTTTACCTGGACAGGGGGGCCTCTACGAGCAGTACTTC
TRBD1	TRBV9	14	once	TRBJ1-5	CASSAGTVNQPQHF	TGTGCCAGCAGCGCAGGGACAGTCAATCAGCCCCAGCATTTT
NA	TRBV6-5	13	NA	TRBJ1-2	CASSYSMGPGYTF	TGTGCCAGCAGTTACTCGATGGGGCCTGGCTACACCTTC
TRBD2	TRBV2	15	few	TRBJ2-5	CASSDAGAGGETQYF	TGTGCCAGCAGTGACGCGGGGGCGGGGGGCGAGACCCAGTACTTC
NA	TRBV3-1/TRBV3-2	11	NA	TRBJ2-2	CASSHERELFF	TGTGCCAGCAGCCACGAGCGGGAGCTGTTTTTT
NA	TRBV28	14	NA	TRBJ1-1	CASSLGNRNTEAFF	TGTGCCAGCAGTTTGGGCAACAGGAACACTGAAGCTTTCTTT
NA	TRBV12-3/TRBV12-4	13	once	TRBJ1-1	CASSLFRGAEAFF	TGTGCCAGCAGCTTATTCCGCGGGGCTGAAGCTTTCTTT
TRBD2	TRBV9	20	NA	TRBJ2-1	CASSAPGVTTSGGAYNEQFF	TGTGCCAGCAGCGCCCCAGGGGTAACTACTAGCGGGGGGGCCTACAATGAGCAGTTCTTC
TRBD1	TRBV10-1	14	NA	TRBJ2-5	CASSTGTGEETQYF	TGCGCCAGCAGTACCGGGACAGGAGAAGAGACCCAGTACTTC
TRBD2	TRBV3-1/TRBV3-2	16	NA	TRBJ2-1	CASSQEFSGESNEQFF	TGTGCCAGCAGCCAAGAGTTTAGCGGGGAGTCTAATGAGCAGTTCTTC
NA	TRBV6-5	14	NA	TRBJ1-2	CASSYLGTNYGYTF	TGTGCCAGCAGTTACCTTGGCACTAACTATGGCTACACCTTC
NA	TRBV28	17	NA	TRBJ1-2	CASAVMGVGGLTARYTF	TGTGCCAGCGCCGTTATGGGGGTAGGGGGATTGACGGCTCGCTACACCTTC
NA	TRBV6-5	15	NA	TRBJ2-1	CASSRGAPSYNEQFF	TGTGCCAGCAGTCGGGGGGCCCCGTCCTACAATGAGCAGTTCTTC
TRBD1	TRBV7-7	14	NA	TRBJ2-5	CASSAGTGEGTQYF	TGTGCCAGCAGCGCCGGGACAGGGGAGGGGACCCAGTACTTC
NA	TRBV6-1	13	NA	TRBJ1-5	CASSEDNNQPQHF	TGTGCCAGCAGTGAGGACAACAATCAGCCCCAGCATTTT
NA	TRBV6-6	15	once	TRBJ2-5	CASTQRAGRQETQYF	TGTGCCAGCACCCAGAGGGCGGGTCGCCAAGAGACCCAGTACTTC
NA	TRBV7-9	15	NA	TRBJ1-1	CASSFGETGNTEAFF	TGTGCCAGCAGCTTTGGGGAGACGGGGAACACTGAAGCTTTCTTT
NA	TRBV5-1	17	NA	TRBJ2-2	CASSLVAVRVDTGELFF	TGCGCCAGCAGCTTGGTCGCGGTACGGGTGGACACCGGGGAGCTGTTTTTT
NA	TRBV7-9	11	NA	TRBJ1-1	CASSLYDSHFF	TGTGCCAGCAGCTTATACGACAGCCATTTCTTT
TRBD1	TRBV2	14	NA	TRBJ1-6	CASRGDRGNSPLHF	TGTGCCAGCAGAGGGGACAGGGGGAATTCACCCCTCCACTTT
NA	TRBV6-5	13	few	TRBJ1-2	CASRQQDNYGYTF	TGTGCCAGCAGGCAACAGGATAACTATGGCTACACCTTC
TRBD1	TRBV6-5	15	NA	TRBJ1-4	CASILGQGSNEKLFF	TGTGCCAGCATCCTTGGACAGGGAAGTAATGAAAAACTGTTTTTT
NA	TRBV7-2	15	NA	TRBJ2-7	CASSLGAGSSYEQYF	TGTGCCAGCAGCTTAGGTGCAGGTAGCTCCTACGAGCAGTACTTC
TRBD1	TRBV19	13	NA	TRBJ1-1	CASSMGQGSEAFF	TGTGCCAGTAGTATGGGACAGGGTTCTGAAGCTTTCTTT
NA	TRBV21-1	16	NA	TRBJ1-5	CASSKGRDRANQPQHF	TGTGCCAGCAGCAAAGGACGAGACAGGGCCAATCAGCCCCAGCATTTT
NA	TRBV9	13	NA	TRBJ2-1	CASSVPSLNEQFF	TGTGCCAGCAGCGTTCCCTCCTTGAATGAGCAGTTCTTC
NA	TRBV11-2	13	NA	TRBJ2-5	CASSQGFQETQYF	TGTGCCAGCAGCCAGGGATTCCAAGAGACCCAGTACTTC
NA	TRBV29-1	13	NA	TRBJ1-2	CSVEASEIYGYTF	TGCAGCGTTGAAGCCTCCGAGATCTATGGCTACACCTTC
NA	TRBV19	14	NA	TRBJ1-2	CASSIVGVPYGYTF	TGTGCCAGTAGTATAGTAGGGGTCCCCTATGGCTACACCTTC
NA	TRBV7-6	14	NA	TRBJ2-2	CASSLGHLTGELFF	TGTGCCAGCAGCTTGGGACACCTCACCGGGGAGCTGTTTTTT
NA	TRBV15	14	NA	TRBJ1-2	CATSRGTAFGGYTF	TGTGCCACCAGCAGAGGGACAGCCTTCGGAGGCTACACCTTC
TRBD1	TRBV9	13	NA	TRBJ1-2	CASSPQGAVGYTF	TGTGCCAGCAGTCCACAGGGGGCAGTTGGCTACACCTTC
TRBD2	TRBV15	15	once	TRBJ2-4	CATSPGTSGKNIQYF	TGTGCCACCAGCCCCGGGACTAGCGGCAAAAACATTCAGTACTTC
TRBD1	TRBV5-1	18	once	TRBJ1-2	CASYYSSGTGGATGGYTF	TGCGCCAGCTACTACTCTTCGGGGACAGGGGGCGCAACGGGTGGCTACACCTTC
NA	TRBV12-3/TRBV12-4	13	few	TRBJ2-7	CASKSRGDGEQYF	TGTGCCAGCAAAAGTAGGGGTGACGGCGAGCAGTACTTC
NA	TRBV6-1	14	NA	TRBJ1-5	CASSETNWNQPQHF	TGTGCCAGCAGTGAAACTAACTGGAATCAGCCCCAGCATTTT
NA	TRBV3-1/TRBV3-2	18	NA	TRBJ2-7	CASSQERGSWYGAYEQYF	TGTGCCAGCAGCCAAGAAAGGGGCAGCTGGTATGGAGCCTACGAGCAGTACTTC
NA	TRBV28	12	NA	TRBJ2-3	CASSSPLDTQYF	TGTGCCAGCAGTTCCCCGTTAGATACGCAGTATTTT
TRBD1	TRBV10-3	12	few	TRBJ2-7	CAITSTGDEQYF	TGTGCCATCACTAGCACAGGGGACGAGCAGTACTTC
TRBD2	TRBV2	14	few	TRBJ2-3	CASGLAGYLDTQYF	TGTGCCAGTGGACTAGCGGGGTATTTGGATACGCAGTATTTT
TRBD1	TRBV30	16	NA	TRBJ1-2	CALRGGQGLSNYGYTF	TGTGCCTTACGAGGGGGACAGGGGCTATCTAACTATGGCTACACCTTC
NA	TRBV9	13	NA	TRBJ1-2	CASSVAAGSGYTF	TGTGCCAGCAGCGTAGCGGCAGGCTCCGGCTACACCTTC
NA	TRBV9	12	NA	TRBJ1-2	CASSVGVEGYTF	TGTGCCAGCAGCGTCGGGGTCGAGGGCTACACCTTC
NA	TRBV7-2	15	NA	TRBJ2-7	CASSLGSGSPYEQYF	TGTGCCAGCAGCTTAGGTAGCGGATCCCCCTACGAGCAGTACTTC
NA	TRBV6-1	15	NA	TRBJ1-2	CASSEYRGGYYGYTF	TGTGCCAGCAGTGAATATCGAGGGGGATACTATGGCTACACCTTC
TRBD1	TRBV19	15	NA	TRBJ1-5	CASRDNRGGNQPQHF	TGTGCCAGTAGAGATAACAGGGGAGGCAATCAGCCCCAGCATTTT
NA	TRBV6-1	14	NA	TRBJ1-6	CASSELTVDLPLHF	TGTGCCAGCAGTGAACTGACAGTTGACCTACCCCTCCACTTT